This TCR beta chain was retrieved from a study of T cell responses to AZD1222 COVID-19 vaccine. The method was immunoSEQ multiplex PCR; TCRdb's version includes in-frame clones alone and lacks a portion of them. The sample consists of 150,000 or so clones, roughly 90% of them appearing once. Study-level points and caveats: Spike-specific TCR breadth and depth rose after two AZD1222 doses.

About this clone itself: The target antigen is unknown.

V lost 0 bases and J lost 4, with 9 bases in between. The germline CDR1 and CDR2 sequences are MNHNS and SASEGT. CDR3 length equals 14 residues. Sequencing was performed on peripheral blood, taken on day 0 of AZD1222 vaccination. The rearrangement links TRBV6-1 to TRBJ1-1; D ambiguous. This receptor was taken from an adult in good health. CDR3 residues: CASSEAREGTEAFF. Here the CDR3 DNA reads TGTGCCAGCAGTGAAGCGCGGGAGGGCACTGAAGCTTTCTTT.